These 13 T cell receptor beta chains originate from one sample sequenced in a study of T cells after posttransplantation cyclophosphamide. TCRdb's table, derived via immunoSEQ multiplex PCR, lists solely in-frame clones and lacks some. In the table there are tens of thousands of clones, under 85% of which are singletons. The sequencing input was memory CD4+ T cells sorted from PBMCs. The source of these receptors is a woman between 55 and 75 years old in good health, CMV-negative, and a related stem cell transplant donor.

The J gene is TRBJ2-1, the V gene TRBV5-8; 8 bases align to TRBD1. Germline loops: CDR1 SGHTS, CDR2 YDEGEE. This CDR3 region has 15 residues. Trimming removed 0 bases from V and 5 bases from J; junction bases left unmatched: 4. In DNA form, the CDR3 reads TGTGCCAGCAGCTTGGTACAGGGGGGCCACAATGAGCAGTTCTTC. Amino acids: CASSLVQGGHNEQFF.

The chain has TRBV6-5 and TRBJ1-6; the D gene is possibly TRBD1 (5 bases). CDR3 length: 15 amino acids. With 1 base removed from V and 8 bases from J, the gap between germline ends came to 12 bases. Per germline, CDR1 MNHEY and CDR2 SVGAGI. The CDR3 bases are TGTGCCAGCAGTTACTTTCAGGGAGGGGATTCACCCCTCCACTTT. Encoded protein: CASSYFQGGDSPLHF.

The rearrangement uses TRBV29-1 and TRBJ2-5, with 7 bases aligning to TRBD2. Near its end, the DNA agrees better with TRBJ2-7, so the J call may be wrong. This CDR3 region has 15 residues. Germline V gives CDR1 SQVTM, CDR2 ANQGSEA. This CDR3 is CSVEDGAGTTYEQYF. DNA for the CDR3: TGCAGCGTTGAAGATGGGGCCGGGACTACCTACGAGCAGTACTTC.

The chain employs TRBV4-2 and TRBJ2-7; TRBD2 matches at 8 bases. This CDR3 spans 16 amino acids. The ends lost 4 bases at V and 0 bases at J; junction bases unmatched: 8. Germline V gene data show CDR1 as LGHNA and CDR2 as YNFKEQ. The CDR3 DNA is TGTGCCAGCAGCCGGACACTAGCGGCTTACTCCTACGAGCAGTACTTC. It translates to CASSRTLAAYSYEQYF.

This clone was seen more than once but under ten times. V and J are TRBV28 and TRBJ2-4, with 7 bases that match TRBD2. Unmatched junction bases numbered 14, after V lost 3 bases and J lost 9 bases. The CDR3 is made up of 16 amino acids. The V gene's germline CDR1 is MDHEN and CDR2 SYDVKM. The DNA for the CDR3 is TGTGCCAGCAGTTTTGGGGGAGGGCCCTCTATAGGCATTCAGTACTTC. This codes for CASSFGGGPSIGIQYF.

The V gene is TRBV28, the J gene TRBJ2-2; TRBD1 might be the D (6 bases). The CDR3 runs to 15 residues. Trimming took off 6 bases at V and 5 bases at J, with 16 bases between the two ends. Germline V gene lookup returns CDR1 MDHEN and CDR2 SYDVKM. The CDR3 DNA reads TGTGCCAGCAGCCTACCTACAGGGAATACCGGGGAGCTGTTTTTT. Translation gives CASSLPTGNTGELFF.

The J gene is TRBJ1-1, the V gene TRBV11-2; a possible D gene is TRBD1 (6 bases). The V end lost 5 bases, the J end lost 1 base, and 11 bases lay between the germline ends. This CDR3 region has 14 residues. Germline assignment: CDR1 SGHAT and CDR2 FQNNGV. The CDR3: CASSTRGANTEAFF. The CDR3 nucleotides read TGTGCCAGCAGCACTCGGGGGGCGAACACTGAAGCTTTCTTT.

This clone was counted once. J is TRBJ2-1 and V is TRBV10-3, with 8 bases identical to TRBD1. V lost 3 bases to trimming and J lost 1 base; unmatched junction nucleotides: 8. This CDR3 spans 17 amino acids. Germline V gene data show CDR1 as ENHRY and CDR2 as SYGVKD. The CDR3 reads CAISDLGQGGSYNEQFF. The CDR3 coding sequence is TGTGCCATCAGTGACCTCGGACAGGGTGGATCCTACAATGAGCAGTTCTTC.

The rearrangement uses TRBV5-4 and TRBJ1-5; the D gene is possibly TRBD1 (5 bases). Germline lookup yields CDR1 SGHNT and CDR2 YYREEE (reference sequence). V gave up 4 bases and J gave up 5 bases, with 10 bases separating them. This CDR3 has 13 amino acids. In DNA, the CDR3 is TGTGCCAGCAGCCGGGGGATCGATCAGCCCCAGCATTTT. It translates to CASSRGIDQPQHF.

DNA for the CDR3: TGTGCCAGCAGCTCTACTCCAGGGGGCCCCGGCGGGGAGCTGTTTTTT. Translation gives CASSSTPGGPGGELFF. This sequence joins TRBV7-3 and TRBJ2-2; 8 nucleotides match TRBD1. With V trimmed by 4 bases and J by 7 bases, 11 bases remained unmatched. Germline V CDR1 and CDR2: SGHTA, FQGTGA. CDR3 length equals 16 residues.

J is TRBJ1-6 and V is TRBV5-1; 7 nucleotides match TRBD1. CDR1 is SGHRS, CDR2 YFSETQ, per germline. The junction had 2 bases not matched to a gene; V was cut back by 4 bases and J by 7 bases. This CDR3 is 13 amino acids long. The CDR3 region is CASSQGVNSPLHF. CDR3 coding DNA: TGCGCCAGCAGCCAGGGGGTCAATTCACCCCTCCACTTT.

The table lists this clone with a count of one. The rearrangement uses TRBV7-2 and TRBJ1-4; D ambiguous. The V and J ends lost 1 base and 4 bases respectively, with 19 bases between them. The CDR3 is 18 amino acids. The germline V gene has CDR1 SGHTA and CDR2 FQGNSA. CDR3 DNA sequence: TGTGCCAGCAGCTTAGGGGCGGGATTTACGACGGATAATGAAAAACTGTTTTTT. Residues: CASSLGAGFTTDNEKLFF.

The chain is built from TRBV2 and TRBJ1-3, with 10 bases identical to TRBD1. The CDR3 contains 13 residues. V trimming: 10 bases; J trimming: 5 bases; junction bases outside the gene matches: 5. Germline assignment: CDR1 SNHLY and CDR2 FYNNEI. The CDR3 DNA sequence: TGTGCCACTATGACAGGGGGCCGAAACACCATATATTTT. Its protein product is CATMTGGRNTIYF.